Sequencing of this T cell receptor (beta chain) was carried out in a study of patients and donors after allogeneic stem cell transplantation. A single record per CDR3 protein comes from TCRdb applying MiXCR to the RT-PCR reads. The repertoire holds 150,000 to 200,000 distinct CDR3 sequences, with 24% as singletons. This clonotype came up a few times. Trimming removed 0 bases from V and 9 bases from J, with 12 bases in between. Germline lookup yields CDR1 LGHDT and CDR2 YNNKEL (reference sequence). CDR3 length: 13 residues. This receptor was identified in a human donor who was either an allogeneic HSCT recipient or a stem cell or donor lymphocyte infusion donor (not recorded which). It is not recorded whose cells these are; they may come from a transplant donor. The sequenced sample consisted of blood, either unsorted or a sorted T cell fraction (not recorded which). The rearrangement uses TRBV3-1 and TRBJ2-7; no reliable D call. CDR3 nucleotide sequence: TGTGCCAGCAGCCAAGAATACGCAGGCGCGCAGTACTTC. Protein: CASSQEYAGAQYF.